This TCR beta chain came from a study of cytomegalovirus exposure and HLA in healthy donors (dated by TCRdb to 2016 to 2017). Looking at the study overall: In an earlier analysis of approximately 640 of the donors, about 260 Gb of sequence data and 100 million or so unique TCR beta sequences from about 190 million T cells were reported. An early release that covered 500 to 800 HLA-typed donors contained approximately 300 gigabases of sequencing data and tens of millions of unique TCR sequences. Of the roughly 410 genotyped donors, over 80% were placed in the genetic ancestry cluster associated with self-reported Caucasian donors. The study was designed to test whether signatures of past pathogen exposure could be identified by cataloging public T cell receptors. The T cell repertoires of some 700 subjects were profiled by immunosequencing and related to cytomegalovirus serostatus. Along with the approximately 700-subject first cohort, a separate validation cohort of over a hundred different subjects was used. To predict cytomegalovirus infection status, the study combined high-throughput TCR immunosequencing, statistical association of individual TCRs with disease status, and machine learning. A later analysis re-examined previously published TCR beta repertoires from about 670 donors and added high-resolution HLA genotyping to investigate patterns of TCR occurrence. In the later analysis, no new phenotypic data were used to find candidate immune exposures; instead, reliance was placed on TCR beta sequences and their occurrence across donors. In an earlier analysis of 550 to 700 of the donors, high-throughput TCR beta sequencing was used to judge whether each TCR beta V gene segment behaved as functional or pseudogenic. Donor age, sex, ethnicity and CMV serostatus were compiled together with the repertoire data. Genome-wide SNP genotypes for about three fifths of the 666 donors were used in a later genetic analysis, which treated that subset as a discovery cohort. Every repertoire in the discovery cohort had been generated on one and the same sequencing platform. Both class I and class II loci were covered by HLA typing, at four-digit resolution. Typing coverage varied by locus: roughly 629-640 donors for A, B, C, DRB1 and DQB1; roughly 520 for DQA1; about 570 for DPA1; more than 450 for DPB1. Roughly 5 DR-DQ haplotypes were handled as single units for association and clustering, since linkage in the cohort was strong. Among several hundred genotyped donors of the cohort, an average of approximately 240,000 unique TCR beta nucleotide sequences was sequenced per donor, of which about 19% were non-productive. What the study reported, not specific to this receptor: When HLA alleles, especially DR and DQ, strongly co-occurred, attributing TCR associations to individual alleles was difficult. A few of the identified cytomegalovirus-associated TCR beta chains were confirmed in vitro to be specific for cytomegalovirus antigens. A later analysis associated approximately 17,000 TCR beta sequences with specific HLA alleles at a false discovery rate of 0.05. In a later analysis, HLA-associated TCR beta chains showed more clonal expansion and lower generation probabilities than non-associated chains that were equally common. Because HLA typing was unavailable for some donors at each locus, only the typed subset was used in association tests. An association between a missense DCLRE1C variant and V-gene and J-gene trimming of TCR beta chains was found in a later genetic analysis and replicated in an independent cohort. The classifier was reported to diagnose cytomegalovirus status with high specificity and sensitivity in both the original cohort and the validation cohort. A total of about 180 TCR beta chains were listed by the study as associated with cytomegalovirus. According to a later genetic analysis, donors in an Asian-associated ancestry cluster had fewer N-insertions in productive TCRs than the approximately 630-donor mean. A further reported finding was that TCR beta sequences accurately predicted the HLA-A and HLA-B alleles for most subjects in the first cohort. Only TCR beta chains were sequenced in this cohort, and the absence of alpha or paired-chain data limited detectable features. Linkage disequilibrium might explain the correlated functional status among segregating V segments, but an unknown experimental factor could not be ruled out. The authors suggested that the approach could potentially be generalized to other disease states and immunological phenotypes. The 87-base-pair reads could not distinguish some IMGT-functional V segments, including TRBV6-2 and TRBV6-3, so those segments were excluded. Most TCR sequences were observed very rarely across donors, whereas some public TCRs were present in many individuals. Roughly uniform sequencing depth across donors was assumed in presence/absence analyses, although this assumption may not hold. Broadly in line with IMGT annotations, most TCR beta V segments showed up in productive rearrangements about 90% or about 30% of the time in an earlier analysis of 450 to 600 of the donors. CMV serostatus was the only immune exposure information available for the cohort. According to a later analysis, most CMV-associated TCR beta chains appeared to be HLA-restricted, and the HLA associations seemed to be driven largely by CMV exposure. In a later analysis, several top co-occurrence clusters were reported to appear linked to parvovirus B19, influenza, CMV and Epstein-Barr virus. According to a later analysis, TCR association rates differed among HLA loci, with DRB1 alleles showing the most associated TCRs and HLA-C alleles showing the fewest. A cluster of highly shared sequence variants was judged likely to represent a technical artifact of the sequencing pipeline. Some 16 rarely observed V segments, including chromosome 9 orphons, were excluded from the earlier analysis of 550 to 700 of the donors because counts were too low.

Trimming removed 0 bases from V and 12 bases from J; the gene matches leave 12 bases unexplained. In the germline V gene, CDR1 corresponds to MRHNA and CDR2 to SNTAGT. From the cysteine up to the phenylalanine, the CDR3 has a length of 16 residues. The DNA shown is the 48-base CDR3, in frame from base 1. Libraries were made using the immunoSEQ multiplex PCR assay. The multiplex PCR relied on a mix of 60 forward primers for TCR Vbeta segments and 13 reverse primers for TCR Jbeta segments. Amplification of the CDR3 region of rearranged TCR beta genes was performed with a multiplex PCR assay on genomic DNA. Amplified TCR beta libraries were sequenced as 87-base-pair reads on the Illumina HiSeq System. The source study handled its data this way. Across the 670 or so repertoires, a later analysis counted approximately 83 million unique TCR beta chains, 9 million to 14 million of which were shared by at least two donors. Raw reads were error-corrected and collapsed into unique sequences with a nearest-neighbor algorithm that merged closely related sequences to remove PCR and sequencing errors. CDR3 sequences were aligned to IMGT reference sequences to assign V, D and J gene segments. For a sequence to be retained, at least a six-nucleotide match to both a V gene segment and a J gene segment was required. Rearrangements were called productive when the CDR3 lacked stop codons and stayed in frame with V and J; all others were non-productive. Following IMGT convention, CDR3 was defined as the stretch from the second conserved V-encoded cysteine to the conserved J-encoded phenylalanine. The earlier analysis of about 530 of the donors excluded any sequence lacking an unambiguous match to a single V gene segment. An earlier analysis of 500 to 600 of the donors classified V segments as functional when productive rearrangements were above 56.7% and as segregating when the standard deviation between donors was above 5%. A statistical classification framework was developed to diagnose cytomegalovirus status using the catalog of TCR beta chain sequences. In a later analysis, TCR nucleotide sequences were compared against IMGT/GENE-DB human TR gene sequences so that V and J genes could be assigned. A later analysis assigned CDR3 sequences and most-parsimonious VDJ recombination scenarios with the TCRdist pipeline. In a later analysis, every TCR beta chain was defined by the combination of its CDR3 amino acid sequence and its V-gene family, and reads without a unique V-gene family were dropped. In a later analysis, 450 to 600 highly shared, low-generation-probability nucleotide sequences were removed to address suspected cross-contamination and a sequencing artifact. For each public chain, a later analysis derived a clonal expansion index from normalized ranks of inferred template counts within each repertoire. Generation probabilities in a later analysis came from a VDJ recombination model fitted to out-of-frame rearrangements, and those results were checked against IGoR. Hypergeometric tests were used in a later analysis to score TCR-TCR, TCR-HLA and TCR-CMV co-occurrence, with a repertoire-size bias correction applied to the TCR pairs. In a later analysis, false discovery rates were estimated by permuting HLA or CMV assignments 20 times. In a later analysis, co-occurring TCRs were grouped using DBSCAN, with TCRdist sequence similarity added in when clustering inside HLA-allele-positive subsets. Repertoires with fewer than 30,000 or more than 120,000 public chains were left out of co-occurrence clustering, as were a handful of repertoires with anomalous nucleotide sharing. TCRdb provides this immuneACCESS table in a form limited to in-frame rearrangements. Some clones are lacking; in checked studies, under half of them reflect an unresolved V gene, and why the rest are absent is not known. V, J and clone size were drawn from that table, and D and trimming were deduced from the DNA. This sample holds roughly 130,000 clones; 74% were observed only once. The ten largest clones capture approximately 5.4% of the sample.

In total, over 600 healthy bone marrow donors made up the cohort. At the time of sampling, all cohort members were nominally healthy, though unrecorded immune exposures were likely present. The donor was CMV seropositive and belonged to the group of more than 250 seropositive cohort members. A peripheral blood sample was collected from each donor, and TCR beta sequencing was performed on peripheral blood mononuclear cells. Genomic DNA was extracted from the blood cell samples with the Qiagen DNeasy Blood Extraction Kit. This clone was found a few times. The antigen it binds to is not known. No much larger clonotype is one base removed from it; base qualities were not supplied.

The TCR comes from a woman aged 50 to 65 in good health and CMV-seropositive. The sequence joins TRBV6-4 to TRBJ2-1; TRBD2 matches 9 bases in the middle. Sequences were obtained from PBMCs. The CDR3 has the sequence CASSDSSSGVGIGQFF. The DNA reads TGTGCCAGCAGTGACTCGTCTAGCGGGGTAGGGATAGGGCAGTTCTTC.